The present TCR beta chain was sequenced within a study of shared clonotypes between healthy human individuals. General observations from the study: The low donor count limited represented genetic and exposure-history diversity.

In germline, CDR1 is SGHVS, CDR2 FNYEAQ. The CDR3 covers 16 residues. V gave up 0 bases and J gave up 0 bases; unmatched junction bases: 1. For this clone: What it binds is not known.

Negatively enriched CD4+ T cells were divided by CD45RA into naive and memory. The assay ran at deep level. Repertoires were generated with immunoSEQ multiplex PCR, while TCRdb's copy carries only in-frame clones and drops some. The table lists roughly 1,600,000 clones, 97% to 99% of them singletons. Source material: naive CD4+ T cells sorted from blood. Subset described: CD45RA+ positively selected. The receptor was derived from a young man in good health. V gene TRBV7-6 combines with J gene TRBJ2-1; TRBD2 agrees at 8 bases. This CDR3 reads CASSLAAGGSYNEQFF. CDR3 nucleotide sequence: TGTGCCAGCAGCTTAGCGGCGGGAGGCTCCTACAATGAGCAGTTCTTC.